The rows below give T cell receptor beta chains drawn from one sample of a study of beta chain features in type 1 diabetes. The table came from immunoSEQ multiplex PCR; TCRdb's copy has only in-frame clones and leaves some out. The data show 640,000 or so clones, roughly 12% seen once. The source material was naive CD4+ T cells from blood. Receptor source: a man aged 18 to 30 with type 1 diabetes. Each CDR3 is given with its conserved first and last residue. Each record gives: clone size, D gene, J gene, V gene, CDR3 DNA, CDR3 protein. The D gene is left open where the match is weak. Clone size is given for some rows only: seen once, a few or many times, or a class if the clone is expanded.

clone_size: few
d_call: TRBD1
j_call: TRBJ1-5
v_call: TRBV2
cdr3_nt: TGTGCCAGCAGTGAAGGGACAGGGGGTCAGCCCCAGCATTTT
cdr3_aa: CASSEGTGGQPQHF

clone_size: NA
d_call: NA
j_call: TRBJ1-5
v_call: TRBV5-8
cdr3_nt: TGTGCCAGCAGGCGGGGTTTTCAGCCCCAGCATTTT
cdr3_aa: CASRRGFQPQHF

clone_size: few
d_call: NA
j_call: TRBJ2-6
v_call: TRBV9
cdr3_nt: TGTGCCAGCCAGGGAACTGGGGCCAACGTCCTGACTTTC
cdr3_aa: CASQGTGANVLTF

clone_size: few
d_call: NA
j_call: TRBJ2-3
v_call: TRBV5-1
cdr3_nt: TGCGCCAGCAGCTTGGGCGGGGGCGCAGATACGCAGTATTTT
cdr3_aa: CASSLGGGADTQYF

clone_size: few
d_call: NA
j_call: TRBJ2-2
v_call: TRBV12-5
cdr3_nt: TGTGCTAGTGGTTATAACACCGGGGAGCTGTTTTTT
cdr3_aa: CASGYNTGELFF

clone_size: NA
d_call: TRBD2
j_call: TRBJ2-2
v_call: TRBV5-1
cdr3_nt: TGCGCCAGCAGCCCCACGGGACTAGCGGGTCGTCCCACCGGGGAGCTGTTTTTT
cdr3_aa: CASSPTGLAGRPTGELFF

clone_size: NA
d_call: TRBD1
j_call: TRBJ2-7
v_call: TRBV6-5
cdr3_nt: TGTGCCAGCAGCCGAGGACAGGGCGGGCAGTACTTC
cdr3_aa: CASSRGQGGQYF

clone_size: NA
d_call: NA
j_call: TRBJ1-6
v_call: TRBV9
cdr3_nt: TGTGCCAGCAGCGCCTTGTCGGCAGGAAATTCACCCCTCCACTTT
cdr3_aa: CASSALSAGNSPLHF

clone_size: few
d_call: TRBD1
j_call: TRBJ2-4
v_call: TRBV5-1
cdr3_nt: TGCGCCAGCTACCCCGGGACAGGGGAGCACATTCAGTACTTC
cdr3_aa: CASYPGTGEHIQYF

clone_size: NA
d_call: TRBD2
j_call: TRBJ2-2
v_call: TRBV29-1
cdr3_nt: TGCAGCGTTGGTCATCGGTTAGCGGGTTCCGGGGAGCTGTTTTTT
cdr3_aa: CSVGHRLAGSGELFF

clone_size: NA
d_call: NA
j_call: TRBJ2-7
v_call: TRBV7-9
cdr3_nt: TGTGCCAGCACCCCCGCTTGGCCGAAAAGCTCCTACGAGCAGTACTTC
cdr3_aa: CASTPAWPKSSYEQYF

clone_size: few
d_call: TRBD1
j_call: TRBJ1-6
v_call: TRBV18
cdr3_nt: TGTGCCAGCTCACCAACAGGGGGCGAATCACCCCTCCACTTT
cdr3_aa: CASSPTGGESPLHF

clone_size: NA
d_call: NA
j_call: TRBJ1-2
v_call: TRBV14
cdr3_nt: TGTGCCAGCAGTACCATCCAGGGATGGAACTATGGCTACACCTTC
cdr3_aa: CASSTIQGWNYGYTF

clone_size: NA
d_call: TRBD1
j_call: TRBJ2-5
v_call: TRBV5-1
cdr3_nt: TGCGCCAGCAGCTCCACAGGGGGCGGAGAGACCCAGTACTTC
cdr3_aa: CASSSTGGGETQYF

clone_size: NA
d_call: TRBD2
j_call: TRBJ2-3
v_call: TRBV10-3
cdr3_nt: TGTGCCATCAGTGATGGAACTAGCGGGGGGGATACGCAGTATTTT
cdr3_aa: CAISDGTSGGDTQYF

clone_size: NA
d_call: TRBD1
j_call: TRBJ1-2
v_call: TRBV29-1
cdr3_nt: TGCAGCGTTGAAACACTAGACAGGGCACAGGTTGGCTACACCTTC
cdr3_aa: CSVETLDRAQVGYTF

clone_size: NA
d_call: TRBD2
j_call: TRBJ2-3
v_call: TRBV4-1
cdr3_nt: TGCGCCAGCAGCCAAGAACGTCCGGGACTAGCGGCCCTCACAGATACGCAGTATTTT
cdr3_aa: CASSQERPGLAALTDTQYF

clone_size: few
d_call: NA
j_call: TRBJ1-1
v_call: TRBV20-1
cdr3_nt: TGCAGTGCTAGCACTGAAGCTTTCTTT
cdr3_aa: CSASTEAFF

clone_size: NA
d_call: NA
j_call: TRBJ1-1
v_call: TRBV9
cdr3_nt: TGTGCCAGCAGCTTACAGGGTTTAGGGGCTGAAGCTTTCTTT
cdr3_aa: CASSLQGLGAEAFF

clone_size: few
d_call: NA
j_call: TRBJ2-7
v_call: TRBV6-5
cdr3_nt: TGTGCCAGCACCCCAAGAGGGGCGGGGAACGAGCAGTACTTC
cdr3_aa: CASTPRGAGNEQYF

clone_size: once
d_call: NA
j_call: TRBJ2-4
v_call: TRBV10-2
cdr3_nt: TGCGCCAGCAGTGAGCAGGGGGGAGGTCAAAACATTCAGTACTTC
cdr3_aa: CASSEQGGGQNIQYF

clone_size: NA
d_call: NA
j_call: TRBJ2-3
v_call: TRBV7-9
cdr3_nt: TGTGCCAGCAGCTTTGTGCAGGATTCTAGCACAGATACGCAGTATTTT
cdr3_aa: CASSFVQDSSTDTQYF

clone_size: NA
d_call: NA
j_call: TRBJ2-5
v_call: TRBV20-1
cdr3_nt: TGCAGTGTCACGAGGGAGACCCAGTACTTC
cdr3_aa: CSVTRETQYF

clone_size: few
d_call: NA
j_call: TRBJ1-5
v_call: TRBV7-3
cdr3_nt: TGTGCCAGCAGTAAAGATAGCAATCAGCCCCAGCATTTT
cdr3_aa: CASSKDSNQPQHF

clone_size: NA
d_call: NA
j_call: TRBJ1-2
v_call: TRBV30
cdr3_nt: TGTGCCTGGGGAACAGGTCTACCTCTGAATGGCTACACCTTC
cdr3_aa: CAWGTGLPLNGYTF

clone_size: few
d_call: NA
j_call: TRBJ1-1
v_call: TRBV29-1
cdr3_nt: TGCAGCGTCTTAAGGGGGGATACTGAAGCTTTCTTT
cdr3_aa: CSVLRGDTEAFF

clone_size: many
d_call: TRBD2
j_call: TRBJ2-3
v_call: TRBV9
cdr3_nt: TGTGCCAGCAGCGTTCTAGCGGGCACAGATACGCAGTATTTT
cdr3_aa: CASSVLAGTDTQYF